This T cell receptor (beta chain) comes out of a study of T cells after yellow fever vaccination (dated by TCRdb to between 2017 and 2020). The study in broad terms: Libraries from fractions with low cell numbers were prepared with the SMART-Seq v4 Ultra Low Input RNA kit. Bulk PBMC replicates and cell subsets were isolated from blood drawn at multiple timepoints before and after both primary and secondary immunization. Bulk TCR alpha and beta repertoires were sequenced longitudinally to track T-cell clones before and after primary and booster YFV17D yellow fever vaccination. Two healthy male donors, one aged 18 to 30 and one aged 30 to 39 years, were included in the cohort. Overall study results and their limits: The secondary T-cell response was found to be weaker but faster than the primary response, with a peak reached on day 5 rather than on day 15. Because abundant contaminating clonotypes from the bulk population could be contained in FACS-sorted repertoires, computational filtering was required. Only a couple of donors were included in the study, so the extent to which the findings can be generalized is limited. Most clones expanded after primary vaccination (almost 98% of CD4 and roughly 90% of CD8) were re-detected after the booster, suggesting that broad memory maintenance occurred. A small fraction of clonotypes showed up in both the CD4 and CD8 compartments, probably as a result of convergent recombination.

TCR cDNA was made using 5'RACE template switching, a step that added a universal primer site and unique molecular identifiers. Priming of cDNA synthesis was performed from both the TCR alpha and TCR beta constant segments. Two PCR steps were used to amplify libraries, with sample barcodes and sequencing adapters being added in the second step. Sequencing of libraries was done on Illumina HiSeq 2500 (2x100 bp) or NovaSeq (2x150 bp). The authors' pipeline ran thus. MIGEC handled demultiplexing of reads and collapsing into UMI consensus sequences, while MiXCR performed V(D)J alignment. Clonotypes responding to the vaccine were identified with edgeR on replicate PBMC samples, with the criteria of FDR below 0.01 and a log2 fold change above 5 up to day 15. Bulk clonotypes were assigned CD4 or CD8 identity according to which sequenced CD4 or CD8 repertoire held them at higher abundance. TCRdb reprocessing: public reads trimmed at Q25 with fastp, clones called with MiXCR, in-frame beta chains kept. Identical CDR3 protein sequences are pooled into one entry, listed with their most common genes and DNA. These V and J calls originate from TCRdb's pipeline instead of the authors' own analysis. The sample table records roughly 150,000 distinct CDR3 sequences; almost 7% of these occur just once. The biggest ten clones account for 2.5% to 3% of the sample.

The sample holds a few counts of this clonotype. There is no known antigen for this receptor. No base-level quality is on record; no much larger clone is a single base apart. Taken with the paper, the label for treatment or condition translates to: live attenuated yellow fever vaccine strain. A standard Ficoll-Paque protocol was used to isolate PBMCs from peripheral blood. Dynabeads CD4 and CD8 positive selection kits were used to isolate the CD4 and CD8 T-cell fractions. TriZol was used to extract RNA from bulk PBMCs, from CD4 and CD8 fractions, and from dextramer-positive and dextramer-negative fractions. This TCR was sampled from a man aged 18-30 years who received the YFV17D yellow fever vaccine. The material sequenced was CD4+ T cells sorted from PBMCs, taken around 5 days after the first yellow fever vaccination.

The DNA is TGTGCCAGCAGTCTCCTCCCTGGGGGCGACTATGGCTACACCTTC. Translated, it reads CASSLLPGGDYGYTF. This sequence uses TRBV6-5 and TRBJ1-2, and possibly TRBD1, on 6 matching bases. From the cysteine up to the phenylalanine, the CDR3 has a length of 15 residues. Kept here is only the CDR3 DNA, which spans 45 bases and is read in frame from base 1. The trim is 5 bases for V and 3 bases for J, with a gap of 16 bases between the germline ends. Taken from the germline V gene, the CDR1 and CDR2 loops are MNHEY and SVGAGI.